The next 9 T cell receptor beta chains were all read from a single sample in a study of T cell changes during pregnancy in multiple sclerosis. TCRdb's table, derived via immunoSEQ multiplex PCR, lists solely in-frame clones and lacks some. Of 35,000 to 50,000 clones in the sample, 88% are singletons; the top ten hold roughly 1.2%. Sequenced here: CD4+ T cells from peripheral blood mononuclear cells, sampled in the second trimester of pregnancy. The origin of the receptors is a female donor with multiple sclerosis, enrolled in a pregnancy study.

This rearrangement joins TRBV27 to TRBJ1-5; 9 bases fit TRBD1. This CDR3 comprises 18 residues. Per germline, CDR1 MNHEY and CDR2 SMNVEV (reference sequence). The V segment lost 6 bases and the J segment 0 bases; nucleotides outside the gene matches: 12. CDR3 protein: CASRTGGAKIYSNQPQHF. CDR3 bases: TGTGCCAGCAGGACAGGGGGGGCGAAGATATATAGCAATCAGCCCCAGCATTTT.

This clone was picked up one time. CDR3 nucleotides: TGTGCCAGCAGTTACTCGGGCCCTGGTTCTGAGCAGTTCTTC. This gives the protein CASSYSGPGSEQFF. This chain uses TRBV6-5 with TRBJ2-1, with D uncertain. Germline V gene sequence: CDR1 MNHEY, CDR2 SVGAGI. V lost 0 bases, J lost 9 bases, and 12 bases lay in between. The CDR3 covers 14 residues.

This clone was seen only once. This chain uses TRBV10-2 with TRBJ2-2; perhaps TRBD2 as D (5 bases). V was cut by 5 bases and J by 1 base, with 8 bases left in between. Germline V CDR1 and CDR2: WSHSY, SAAADI. The CDR3 has 14 residues. The CDR3: CASSSRGNTGELFF. The CDR3 nucleotides are TGCGCCAGCAGTAGCCGGGGGAACACCGGGGAGCTGTTTTTT.

The rearrangement links TRBV28 to TRBJ1-1; 7 bases line up with TRBD1. Unmatched junction bases numbered 9, after V lost 5 bases and J lost 6 bases. The CDR3 spans 14 residues. Germline lookup yields CDR1 MDHEN and CDR2 SYDVKM. CDR3 DNA: TGTGCCAGCAGTATCACGAACAGGGGACCTGAAGCTTTCTTT. Translating gives CASSITNRGPEAFF.

V usage is TRBV11-2 and J usage is TRBJ2-3; 9 bases agree with TRBD2. Germline CDR1 reads SGHAT; CDR2 reads FQNNGV. The CDR3 spans 17 residues. V trimming: 7 bases; J trimming: 4 bases; junction bases outside the gene matches: 15. The CDR3 spells CASNWREGSRVADTQYF. In nucleotides, the CDR3 is TGTGCCAGCAACTGGCGGGAGGGCTCCAGGGTGGCAGATACGCAGTATTTT.

The chain is built from TRBV5-4 and TRBJ2-5, with TRBD2 as a possible D gene (5 bases). Trimming removed 3 bases at V and 2 bases at J, with 17 bases between. This CDR3 contains 16 residues. The germline V gene has CDR1 SGHNT and CDR2 YYREEE (reference sequence). The CDR3 protein is CASSSKFREIQETQYF. CDR3 in DNA: TGTGCCAGCAGCTCAAAATTCCGGGAAATACAAGAGACCCAGTACTTC.

This clone occurred a few times. The chain recombines TRBV2 with TRBJ1-5; D unresolved. Germline lookup yields CDR1 SNHLY and CDR2 FYNNEI. The CDR3 covers 11 residues. The V end lost 2 bases, the J end lost 8 bases, and 4 bases lay between the germline ends. CDR3 protein: CASSEREPQHF. The CDR3 coding sequence is TGTGCCAGCAGTGAACGGGAGCCCCAGCATTTT.

There are a few counts of this clone. The chain employs TRBV7-9 and TRBJ2-7; TRBD1 aligns across 8 bases. The junction had 7 bases not matched to a gene; V was cut back by 5 bases and J by 1 base. This CDR3 contains 15 residues. Germline V gene sequence: CDR1 SEHNR, CDR2 FQNEAQ (reference sequence). This chain's CDR3 is CASSARDRRSYEQYF. The CDR3 DNA reads as TGTGCCAGCAGCGCTCGGGACAGGCGTTCCTACGAGCAGTACTTC.

V gene TRBV29-1 combines with J gene TRBJ2-5, with 7 bases matching TRBD2. This CDR3 region has 14 residues. From germline, CDR1 is SQVTM and CDR2 ANQGSEA. V lost 8 bases, J lost 2 bases, and 11 bases stayed unmatched. Written as DNA, the CDR3 is TGCAGCAAGACCGTAGCGGGTCCACAAGAGACCCAGTACTTC. Translated: CSKTVAGPQETQYF.